The 17 T cell receptor beta chains below all came from one sample that was sequenced in a study of T cells in Graves' hyperthyroidism and ophthalmopathy. TCR beta CDR3 sequences were amplified from RNA transcripts. TCR CDR3 underwent first-round RT-PCR with the HTBI primer set. TCRdb re-analysed the multiplex PCR reads in MiXCR, keeping a single row per CDR3 protein. The sample lists over 500,000 distinct CDR3 sequences, 11% to 15% occurring once. The sequenced sample was blood. These receptors all stem from a woman aged 40 to 50 with Graves' hyperthyroidism.

This clonotype was detected ten times or more. The chain carries TRBV30 and TRBJ1-1, with no clear D. This CDR3 spans 12 amino acids. The germline V gene has CDR1 GTSNPN and CDR2 SVGIG (reference sequence). The ends were cut back, 7 bases at V and 4 bases at J, with 13 bases in the middle. The CDR3 here is CAFLPLATEAFF. CDR3 in DNA: TGTGCCTTTCTGCCGTTGGCCACTGAAGCTTTCTTT.

As concerns this clonotype: This may arise from a read error, as a much more abundant clone is one base away. The CDR3 protein is CASSLQGMNGGLFF. As DNA, the CDR3 is TGTGCCAGCAGCTTGCAGGGGATGAACGGGGGGCTGTTTTTT. This chain joins TRBV5-8 and TRBJ2-2; the D call may be TRBD1 or TRBD2 (6 bases each). This CDR3 spans 14 amino acids. Germline values: CDR1 SGHTS, CDR2 YDEGEE.

This clonotype was counted many times. The genes are TRBV28 and TRBJ2-7; maybe TRBD1 (7 bases). Germline loops: CDR1 MDHEN, CDR2 SYDVKM. Deletions cut 6 bases from V and 0 bases from J, with 12 bases between. The CDR3 extends over 14 amino acids. CDR3 in DNA: TGTGCCAGCAGACGACAGGGACTCTCCTACGAGCAGTACTTC. Its translation is CASRRQGLSYEQYF.

This clonotype was observed at least ten times. The CDR3 sequence is CATSRQENTEAFF. The DNA for the CDR3 is TGTGCCACCAGCAGACAGGAGAACACTGAAGCTTTCTTT. V is TRBV15 and J is TRBJ1-1; D ambiguous. The V end lost 2 bases, the J end lost 1 base, and 5 bases lay between the germline ends. CDR3 length: 13 residues. CDR1 is LNHNV and CDR2 is YYDKDF in the germline V gene (reference sequence). Looking up the rest from reference TRBV15 and TRBJ1-1 gives the full variable domain: DAMVIQNPRYQVTQFGKPVTLSCSQTLNHNVMYWYQQKSSQAPKLLFHYYDKDFNNEADTPDNFQSRRPNTSFCFLDIRSPGLGDTAMYLCATSRQENTEAFFGQGTRLTVV.

This clonotype was counted between two and nine times. The chain combines TRBV20-1 with TRBJ2-7, with 13 positions matching TRBD2. J gave up 4 bases and V 0 bases, and 3 bases lay outside the gene matches. The CDR3 is 15 residues long. Germline loops: CDR1 DFQATT, CDR2 SNEGSKA (reference sequence). CDR3: CSARDMTSGRYEQYF. The DNA of the CDR3 is TGCAGTGCTAGAGATATGACTAGCGGGAGGTACGAGCAGTACTTC.

The chain uses TRBV4-2 and TRBJ1-1; no firm D call. The CDR3 sequence is 15 residues long. Trimming removed 0 bases at V and 4 bases at J, with 12 bases between. CDR1 LGHNA and CDR2 YNFKEQ come from the germline V gene. CDR3 loop: CASSQEQRLVTEAFF. CDR3 coding DNA: TGTGCCAGCAGCCAAGAACAACGATTAGTCACTGAAGCTTTCTTT.

This clonotype was recorded a few times. DNA of the CDR3: TGCAGTGCTAGAGTCGGGCAGGTGTCGGGTCAGCCCCAGCATTTT. Translation gives CSARVGQVSGQPQHF. The V and J genes are TRBV20-1 and TRBJ1-5; no reliable D call. The CDR3 length is 15 residues. Per germline, CDR1 DFQATT and CDR2 SNEGSKA (reference sequence). The V and J ends lost 1 base and 6 bases respectively, with 16 bases between them.

This chain uses TRBV12-5 with TRBJ2-2, with 10 bases lining up with TRBD2. V dropped 4 bases and J dropped 1; count of bases not matched to a gene: 3. Germline CDR1 reads LGHNT; CDR2 reads FRNRAP. This CDR3 comprises 16 residues. CDR3 DNA: TGTGCTAGTGGTTCGGGACTAGCGCAGAACACCGGGGAGCTGTTTTTT. It yields the protein CASGSGLAQNTGELFF.

This clonotype was recorded a few times. The rearrangement links TRBV6-5 to TRBJ1-4; a weak D match, TRBD1 (6 bases). The length of the CDR3 is 14 residues. V lost 0 bases to trimming and J lost 7 bases, with 9 bases between them. Germline V gene data show CDR1 as MNHEY and CDR2 as SVGAGI. CDR3: CASSYSGGFEKLFF. The CDR3 nucleotides are TGTGCCAGCAGTTACTCAGGGGGGTTTGAAAAACTGTTTTTT.

V usage is TRBV2 and J usage is TRBJ2-3, with a weak D call TRBD2 (7 bases). Between the trimmed V and J ends, which lost 7 bases and 3 bases, there was a span of 11 bases. The CDR3 is 13 amino acids. Germline lookup yields CDR1 SNHLY and CDR2 FYNNEI. In nucleotides, the CDR3 is TGTGCCAGCACTAGGGGGGGAACAGATACGCAGTATTTT. It yields the protein CASTRGGTDTQYF.

This clonotype occurred many times. V gene TRBV10-1 combines with J gene TRBJ2-1; 10 bases are shared with TRBD2. The V gene end was trimmed by 0 bases and the J gene end by 6 bases; junction bases not matched to a gene: 2. Germline CDR1 reads WNHNN; CDR2 reads SYGVQD (reference sequence). The CDR3 covers 15 residues. CDR3 nucleotide sequence: TGCGCCAGCAGTGAGTCTCGGACTAGCGGCAATGAGCAGTTCTTC. Translating it yields CASSESRTSGNEQFF.

The CDR3 sequence: CASSRTDQLLNEQFF. The CDR3 region has the DNA TGTGCCAGCAGCCGAACGGATCAGCTCCTCAATGAGCAGTTCTTC. The rearrangement uses TRBV7-9 and TRBJ2-1; D unresolved. The V end lost 5 bases, the J end lost 6 bases, and 17 bases lay between the germline ends. The germline V gene encodes CDR1 SEHNR and CDR2 FQNEAQ (reference sequence). The CDR3 sequence is 15 residues long.

This clonotype has ten or more counts. The rearrangement links TRBV3-1 to TRBJ2-3; TRBD2 matches 15 bases. The CDR3 contains 17 residues. CDR1 and CDR2 from the germline V gene are LGHDT and YNNKEL (reference sequence). With 4 bases clipped from V and 7 bases from J, the junction kept 9 bases outside the gene matches. The CDR3 spells CASSPPTGTSGRYTQYF. The CDR3, as DNA: TGTGCCAGCAGCCCCCCCACCGGGACTAGCGGGAGGTATACGCAGTATTTT.

The V and J genes are TRBV9 and TRBJ1-3; no definite D call. V lost 0 bases to trimming and J lost 0 bases, with 7 bases between them. CDR3 length: 15 amino acids. Germline values: CDR1 SGDLS, CDR2 YYNGEE. CDR3 protein: CASSVAQNSGNTIYF. The CDR3 nucleotides are TGTGCCAGCAGCGTAGCACAGAACTCTGGAAACACCATATATTTT.

This clonotype was counted many times. Relative to the germline gene, one junction end is altered; a read error may explain this. CDR3 region: CSATGQFF. CDR3 sequence (DNA): TGCAGCGCTACAGGGCAGTTCTTC. The V call is TRBV20-1, the J call TRBJ2-1; possibly TRBD1 for D (5 bases). The CDR3 extends over 8 amino acids. Germline V CDR1 and CDR2: DFQATT, SNEGSKA (reference sequence).

The J gene is TRBJ2-2, the V gene TRBV2; no clear D gene. Germline CDR1 and CDR2: SNHLY and FYNNEI. This CDR3 has 13 residues. V lost 5 bases and J 2 bases, leaving 6 bases between the germline ends. This CDR3 is CASSTDNTGELFF. CDR3 sequence (DNA): TGTGCCAGCAGTACGGATAACACCGGGGAGCTGTTTTTT. Full variable domain (rest looked up from reference TRBV2 and TRBJ2-2): EPEVTQTPSHQVTQMGQEVILRCVPISNHLYFYWYRQILGQKVEFLVSFYNNEISEKSEIFDDQFSVERPDGSNFTLKIRSTKLEDSAMYFCASSTDNTGELFFGEGSRLTVL.

This chain joins TRBV4-2 and TRBJ2-5; 10 nucleotides agree with TRBD2. The CDR3 extends over 17 amino acids. Trimming took 0 bases from V and 5 from J; bases not matched to a gene: 9. CDR1 and CDR2 (germline): LGHNA, YNFKEQ. In nucleotides, the CDR3 is TGTGCCAGCAGCCAAGATCTTCGCCTAGCGGGAGAGGAGACCCAGTACTTC. Translating it yields CASSQDLRLAGEETQYF.